These 12 T cell receptor beta chains share one sample of origin, sequenced in a study of CD8+CD57+ T cells in acquired aplastic anemia. Genomic DNA, serving as template, underwent TCR beta VDJ and CDR3 profiling. Each CDR3 protein gets one entry after TCRdb re-called the reads with MiXCR. Of under 40,000 distinct CDR3 sequences detected, around three quarters appear once; the ten largest clones hold approximately 22%. Sequenced input: sorted CD4+, CD8+, or CD8+CD57+ T cells (not recorded which) from PBMCs. The receptor set was obtained from a human donor in good health, serving as a control.

As concerns this clonotype: Germline is not matched at one junction end, which may reflect a read error. The chain uses TRBV10-2 and TRBJ2-5, with D possibly being TRBD2 (7 bases). This CDR3 has 15 amino acids. Germline assignment: CDR1 WSHSY and CDR2 SAAADI. DNA of the CDR3: TGCGCCAGCAGGGGGGGGGAGGGGGTCCAAGAGGCCCAGTACTTC. This encodes CASRGGEGVQEAQYF.

The chain couples TRBV19 to TRBJ2-7, with TRBD2 identical over 9 bases. CDR3 size: 15 residues. Germline CDR1 reads LNHDA; CDR2 reads SQIVND (reference sequence). J was trimmed by 1 base and V by 6 bases; bases with no gene match: 7. This CDR3 reads CASSSSGRGSYEQYF. CDR3 sequence (DNA): TGTGCCAGTAGCAGTAGCGGGAGAGGTTCCTACGAGCAGTACTTC.

There are a few counts of this clonotype. The rearrangement joins TRBV19 to TRBJ2-3; D may be TRBD2 (7 bases). Trimming pared 3 bases from V and 4 bases from J, leaving 11 bases between. Germline V gene data show CDR1 as LNHDA and CDR2 as SQIVND (reference sequence). The CDR3 contains 14 residues. The CDR3 region has the DNA TGTGCCAGTAGTATTGAGGGGGGGGCAGATACGCAGTATTTT. Translating it yields CASSIEGGADTQYF.

The rearrangement uses TRBV19 and TRBJ1-2, with D perhaps TRBD1 (6 bases). The CDR3 has 15 residues. V dropped 6 bases and J dropped 5 bases, with 19 bases sitting between them. Germline V lookup: CDR1 LNHDA, CDR2 SQIVND (reference sequence). The chain's CDR3 is CASRPITGAAYGYTF. The CDR3 nucleotides read TGTGCCAGTAGACCCATCACGGGGGCGGCGTATGGCTACACCTTC.

This clonotype occurred once. This chain links TRBV7-2 with TRBJ1-6; 7 bases agree with TRBD1. The CDR3 loop spans 14 amino acids. Germline CDR1 reads SGHTA; CDR2 reads FQGNSA. Unmatched junction bases numbered 8, after V lost 5 bases and J lost 10 bases. CDR3 protein: CASSRGQSGSPLHF. CDR3 bases: TGTGCCAGCAGCAGGGGACAGTCTGGATCACCCCTCCACTTT.

The chain recombines TRBV2 with TRBJ2-1; D perhaps matches TRBD2 (6 bases). The germline V gene has CDR1 SNHLY and CDR2 FYNNEI. The CDR3 extends over 15 amino acids. V was shortened by 6 bases and J by 6 bases, with 18 bases between the two germline ends. CDR3 region: CASRAGTLQANEQFF. The CDR3 region has the DNA TGTGCCAGCAGGGCCGGGACTCTCCAGGCCAATGAGCAGTTCTTC. The full variable domain, rest sourced from reference TRBV2 and TRBJ2-1, is EPEVTQTPSHQVTQMGQEVILRCVPISNHLYFYWYRQILGQKVEFLVSFYNNEISEKSEIFDDQFSVERPDGSNFTLKIRSTKLEDSAMYFCASRAGTLQANEQFFGPGTRLTVL.

This chain links TRBV19 with TRBJ1-2; TRBD1 matches at 8 bases. The CDR3 runs to 13 residues. The germline gives CDR1 LNHDA, CDR2 SQIVND (reference sequence). With V trimmed by 4 bases and J by 4 bases, 2 bases remained unmatched. The CDR3 protein is CASSKDRGYGYTF. Here the CDR3 DNA reads TGTGCCAGTAGTAAAGACAGGGGCTATGGCTACACCTTC.

The J gene is TRBJ1-5, the V gene TRBV2; D not certain. The CDR3 extends over 14 amino acids. The V end was cut by 3 bases, the J end by 3 bases, with 9 bases between. The germline V gene has CDR1 SNHLY and CDR2 FYNNEI. DNA for the CDR3: TGTGCCAGCAGTGATCAAGGGAACAATCAGCCCCAGCATTTT. Protein product: CASSDQGNNQPQHF.

The rearrangement joins TRBV2 to TRBJ2-7; 7 bases are shared with TRBD2. This CDR3 is 14 amino acids long. Germline assignment: CDR1 SNHLY and CDR2 FYNNEI. The junction had 6 bases not matched to a gene; V was cut back by 5 bases and J by 2 bases. Here the CDR3 reads CASSRQGGAYEQYF. Here the CDR3 DNA reads TGTGCCAGCAGTCGGCAGGGAGGGGCCTACGAGCAGTACTTC.

The V call is TRBV2, the J call TRBJ1-2; D unclear. Per germline, CDR1 SNHLY and CDR2 FYNNEI. Trimming removed 8 bases from V and 1 base from J, with 5 bases in between. The CDR3 runs to 11 residues. The CDR3 DNA is TGTGCCAGCGGGGTTAACTATGGCTACACCTTC. Its protein is CASGVNYGYTF.

The J gene is TRBJ1-4, the V gene TRBV12-3 or TRBV12-4; maybe TRBD1 (6 bases). V lost 1 base and J 7 bases, leaving 10 bases between the germline ends. The CDR3 has 14 amino acids. The CDR3 DNA follows: TGTGCCAGCAGTTTAGGAGGGGGTCCTGAAAAACTGTTTTTT. This sequence encodes CASSLGGGPEKLFF.

The chain employs TRBV19 and TRBJ2-1, with D perhaps matching TRBD1 (6 bases). The V gene's germline CDR1 is LNHDA and CDR2 SQIVND (reference sequence). Deletions cut 0 bases from V and 5 bases from J, with 8 bases between. The CDR3 has 14 residues. The CDR3 protein is CASSIDGQNNEQFF. The CDR3 DNA sequence: TGTGCCAGTAGTATAGACGGACAGAACAATGAGCAGTTCTTC. Based on the CDR3 plus reference TRBV19 and TRBJ2-1, the full variable domain is DGGITQSPKYLFRKEGQNVTLSCEQNLNHDAMYWYRQDPGQGLRLIYYSQIVNDFQKGDIAEGYSVSREKKESFPLTVTSAQKNPTAFYLCASSIDGQNNEQFFGPGTRLTVL.